This TCR beta chain is from a study of spatial heterogeneity in lung cancer. This clonotype was picked up a small number of times. As yet, its antigen is unknown. TCRdb fed the 5' RACE reads into MiXCR, producing one record per CDR3 protein. This table holds some 120,000 distinct CDR3 sequences, 12% found once. General study results and limits: The appearance of ubiquitous expanded tumor TCRs in blood was greater at resection than follow-up.

Described time point: blood at routine non-recurrence follow-up after resection. Whole RNA obtained from tumor, nontumor lung or frozen PBMC underwent sequencing without sorting. Looked up from germline, CDR1 is SGHRS and CDR2 is YFSETQ. This CDR3 is 15 amino acids long. With 4 bases clipped from V and 4 bases from J, the junction kept 8 bases outside the gene matches. The chain links TRBV5-1 to TRBJ2-1; 7 bases are a match to TRBD1. The sample here was PBMCs, taken at follow-up. The sequence was collected from a male donor with early-stage non-small cell lung cancer. The chain's CDR3 is CASSLRRTGYNEQFF. CDR3 DNA sequence: TGCGCCAGCAGCCTTCGAAGGACAGGTTACAATGAGCAGTTCTTC.